This T cell receptor beta chain was captured by sequencing in a study of T cell responses to AZD1222 COVID-19 vaccine listed by TCRdb under 2021. Looking at the study overall: AZD1222 recipients given second doses at about 4 weeks or at about 12 weeks were pooled, since spike-specific TCR depth and breadth were not found to differ between the two schedules. Trial participants were enrolled by age into subgroups of 18-55, 56-69 and 70-plus years, and roughly 150, 30 and 60 TCR-sequenced participants, respectively, were included in these subgroups. TCR sequencing covered over 230 trial participants: some 210 given two doses of AZD1222 and 26 given two doses of MenACWY control vaccine.

Worth noting for this clone: Its antigen has not been determined. Base-call qualities are not available, and no considerably larger clone is one nucleotide away.

Beyond this particular receptor, the publication reports: No day 14 peak-response samples were available, so repertoires were characterized only after the peak T cell response. Conclusions about previously exposed vaccinees are limited because only five or six AZD1222 recipients were SARS-CoV-2 seropositive at baseline. Participants were mostly white British, with more females than males. The authors suggested clonal diversity may have been underestimated. The whole spike protein was spanned by vaccine-associated CD4 TCRs, and dominant responses were seen in regions 160-218 and 743-854. In the small 56-69-year group, the increase in depth fell short of significance, most likely because of low power. After two AZD1222 doses, both the breadth and the depth of spike-specific TCRs were significantly higher than at day 0 and than in MenACWY recipients. Reportedly, almost half of the unique spike-specific TCRs recognized epitopes lying outside the regions that are mutated in the B.1.351 and B.1.1.7 variants.

V was cut back by 7 bases and J by 7 bases, leaving a gap of 16 bases between them. CDR1 and CDR2, per the germline V gene, are MDHEN and SYDVKM. The CDR3 measures 13 amino acids from cysteine to phenylalanine. Only the CDR3 part of the read is kept: 39 bases, read in frame from the first base. The CDR3 regions of human TCRbeta chains were analyzed by immunosequencing. Concerning the study's data processing: Repertoire TCRs were checked for matches against a reference library of SARS-CoV-2-specific TCRs that had been generated using the MIRA antigen-specificity platform. Breadth was defined as the fraction of unique TCRs that were SARS-CoV-2-associated, and depth was defined as the fraction of total T cells that were SARS-CoV-2-associated. Each spike-specific TCR was assigned to its reactive spike region and to a CD4 or CD8 class using the MIRA data. Log10-transformed breadth and depth values were compared by one-way ANOVA with Sidak's multiple comparisons tests. TCRdb provides this immuneACCESS table in a form limited to in-frame rearrangements. Some clones are lacking; in checked studies, under half of them reflect an unresolved V gene, and why the rest are absent is not known. V and J calls and clone size follow that table, whereas D and trimming were derived from the DNA. This sample holds roughly 100,000 clones; about nine tenths were observed only once. 45% to 50% of the sample rests with the top ten.

The intended sense of this specimen's time point label: baseline before first vaccination. Samples from vaccinated people were obtained from the UK trials COV001 and COV002, which included a single-blind randomized controlled phase 2/3 trial of AZD1222 (ChAdOx1 nCoV-19) in healthy adults. For TCRbeta chain sequencing, PBMC samples were collected from trial participants at day 0 and at day 28 after the second dose. The chain couples TRBV28 to TRBJ1-2, with the D gene uncertain. Specimen: peripheral blood, collected on day 0 of AZD1222 vaccination. This clonotype originated in an adult in good health. The nucleotide sequence reads as follows: TGTGCCAGCACGGGCGGGCAGGCCCTTGGCTACACCTTC. Its protein reads: CASTGGQALGYTF.